In this sample, the clone carrying this T cell receptor (beta chain) turned up once. Antigen unknown. CDR1 is LNHDA and CDR2 is SQIVND in the germline V gene (reference sequence). This CDR3 has 13 amino acids. Trimming removed 4 bases at V and 0 bases at J, with 6 bases between. This specimen belongs to a study of T cells in localized non-small cell lung cancer. Study-level points and caveats: Adjacent lung tissue had a median approximately 57 of the top 100 clones found in the tumor. Density of T cells in blood, when higher, went with longer overall survival. Uninvolved adjacent lung had higher T cell clonality than tumor and all other tissues. One tumor region alone was sequenced, and heterogeneity therefore remains possible.

TCRdb's table, derived via immunoSEQ multiplex PCR, lists solely in-frame clones and lacks some. The table has some 19,000 clones, about 90% seen once. This sequence originates from a male donor aged 60 or over with stage I squamous cell lung carcinoma. The input for sequencing was peripheral blood, taken before any cancer treatment. The chain joins TRBV19 to TRBJ1-1; no definite D call. The CDR3 DNA sequence: TGTGCCAGTAGTAGCTACATGAACACTGAAGCTTTCTTT. It encodes CASSSYMNTEAFF. Looking up the rest from reference TRBV19 and TRBJ1-1 gives the full variable domain: DGGITQSPKYLFRKEGQNVTLSCEQNLNHDAMYWYRQDPGQGLRLIYYSQIVNDFQKGDIAEGYSVSREKKESFPLTVTSAQKNPTAFYLCASSSYMNTEAFFGQGTRLTVV.